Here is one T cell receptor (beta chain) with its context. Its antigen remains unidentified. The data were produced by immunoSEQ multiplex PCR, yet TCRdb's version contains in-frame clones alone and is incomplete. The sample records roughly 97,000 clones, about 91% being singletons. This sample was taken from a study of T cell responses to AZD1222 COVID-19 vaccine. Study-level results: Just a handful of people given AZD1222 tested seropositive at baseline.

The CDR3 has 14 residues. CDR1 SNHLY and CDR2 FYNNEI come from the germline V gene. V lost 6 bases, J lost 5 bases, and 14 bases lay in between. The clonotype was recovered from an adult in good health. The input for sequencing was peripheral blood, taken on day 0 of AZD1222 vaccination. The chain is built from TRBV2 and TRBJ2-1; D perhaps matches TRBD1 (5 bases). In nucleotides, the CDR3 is TGTGCCAGCAGAAAGACAGTTACAAACAATGAGCAGTTCTTC. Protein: CASRKTVTNNEQFF.